This record covers a single T cell receptor (beta chain). The antigen remains undetermined. The sample is drawn from a study of T cell responses to AZD1222 COVID-19 vaccine. About the research overall: Second-dose intervals of approximately 4 or approximately 12 weeks were pooled.

Libraries were prepared by immunoSEQ multiplex PCR; TCRdb keeps only in-frame clonotypes and omits some of them. The sample holds roughly 170,000 clones, 85% to 90% seen once. General observations from the study: Among the donors, most were white British and more were female, and clonal diversity was possibly underestimated. None of the repertoires were sampled until the peak T cell response had passed.

The CDR3 loop spans 16 amino acids. V lost 0 bases, J lost 6 bases, and 12 bases lay in between. Germline V gives CDR1 LNHNV, CDR2 YYDKDF (reference sequence). This receptor was taken from an adult in good health. The chain combines TRBV15 with TRBJ1-6, with D perhaps TRBD1 (5 bases). Sample: peripheral blood, taken on day 0 of AZD1222 vaccination. The CDR3 loop is CATSRELAGGNSPLHF. CDR3 sequence (DNA): TGTGCCACCAGCAGAGAGTTGGCGGGGGGTAATTCACCCCTCCACTTT.